These 32 T cell receptor beta chains were all obtained from the same sample, sequenced in a study of blood T cell repertoires in COVID-19. Some clones are missing from TCRdb's copy, which holds only in-frame ones; the method was immunoSEQ multiplex PCR. The sample has 87,000 or so clones; roughly 80% are singletons. Specimen: peripheral blood. All receptors derive from a woman older than 75 with active or convalescent COVID-19.

V and J are TRBV5-1 and TRBJ1-1; D gene ambiguous. The CDR3 consists of 14 residues. CDR1 and CDR2 from the germline V gene are SGHRS and YFSETQ. V lost 3 bases and J lost 1, with 10 bases in between. CDR3 region: CASSSGPANTEAFF. DNA of the CDR3: TGCGCCAGCAGCTCTGGGCCAGCGAACACTGAAGCTTTCTTT.

This rearrangement joins TRBV7-2 to TRBJ2-7; tentative D call: TRBD2 (6 bases). The CDR3 length is 14 residues. The germline gives CDR1 SGHTA, CDR2 FQGNSA. Deletions cut 2 bases from V and 3 bases from J, with 11 bases between. CDR3 sequence (DNA): TGTGCCAGCAGCTTATACCGGGAGCGCTACGAGCAGTACTTC. It encodes CASSLYRERYEQYF.

The chain couples TRBV19 to TRBJ2-1, with D possibly TRBD2 on 5 matching bases. Germline CDR1 and CDR2: LNHDA and SQIVND (reference sequence). V lost 7 bases and J lost 0, with 13 bases in between. The CDR3 sequence is 15 residues long. CDR3 DNA: TGTGCCAGTACTCTCAGCGGATCCTCCTACAATGAGCAGTTCTTC. Residues: CASTLSGSSYNEQFF.

This chain links TRBV6-2 or TRBV6-3 with TRBJ2-7; 10 nucleotides match TRBD2. Germline CDR1 and CDR2: MNHEY and SVGEGT. The CDR3 has 15 amino acids. V lost 4 bases to trimming and J lost 1 base; unmatched junction nucleotides: 4. CDR3 nucleotides: TGTGCCAGCAGTTTACAGCGGGAGGGATCCTACGAGCAGTACTTC. Its protein product is CASSLQREGSYEQYF.

This clone came up once. V is TRBV7-2 and J is TRBJ2-7; the match to TRBD2 covers 12 bases. CDR3 length equals 15 residues. Trimming removed 3 bases from V and 3 bases from J; junction bases left unmatched: 3. Germline-derived CDR1 and CDR2 are SGHTA and FQGNSA. The CDR3 sequence: CASSFLAGGDYEQYF. The CDR3 coding sequence is TGTGCCAGCAGCTTCCTAGCGGGAGGGGACTACGAGCAGTACTTC.

The chain is built from TRBV30 and TRBJ2-1; 11 bases agree with TRBD2. The germline V gene has CDR1 GTSNPN and CDR2 SVGIG (reference sequence). Trimming took 4 bases from V and 7 from J; bases not matched to a gene: 9. The CDR3 extends over 15 amino acids. CDR3 in DNA: TGTGCCTGGAATAAGCTAGCGGGAGGTCAAAATGAGCAGTTCTTC. It yields the protein CAWNKLAGGQNEQFF.

The gene calls are TRBV13 and TRBJ1-3; no clear D gene. V dropped 6 bases and J dropped 4 bases, with 10 bases sitting between them. The CDR3 runs 13 residues. The germline V gene has CDR1 PRHDT and CDR2 FYEKMQ (reference sequence). CDR3 protein: CASSSGGGNTIYF. CDR3 sequence (DNA): TGTGCCAGCAGTTCCGGCGGGGGAAACACCATATATTTT.

J is TRBJ2-1 and V is TRBV9; D is perhaps TRBD2 (5 bases). Trimming cost V 0 bases and J 5 bases, with 15 bases left between them. CDR1 and CDR2 from the germline V gene are SGDLS and YYNGEE. The CDR3 loop spans 16 amino acids. The CDR3: CASSVAAGVGDNEQFF. The CDR3 coding sequence is TGTGCCAGCAGCGTAGCTGCCGGGGTTGGGGACAATGAGCAGTTCTTC.

V usage is TRBV18 and J usage is TRBJ2-1; the match to TRBD2 covers 8 bases. The germline gives CDR1 KGHSH, CDR2 LQKENI. V shed 3 bases, J shed 7 bases, and the junction held 8 bases outside the gene matches. The CDR3 is made up of 15 amino acids. The CDR3 loop is CASSPGRGAVNEQFF. The CDR3, as DNA: TGTGCCAGCTCACCTGGGCGGGGGGCCGTTAATGAGCAGTTCTTC.

The genes are TRBV27 and TRBJ2-1; perhaps TRBD2 as D (6 bases). This CDR3 has 15 amino acids. V lost 7 bases and J 3 bases, leaving 16 bases between the germline ends. Germline V gene lookup returns CDR1 MNHEY and CDR2 SMNVEV (reference sequence). The CDR3 loop reads CASKPREMVYNEQFF. DNA of the CDR3: TGTGCCAGCAAGCCACGGGAGATGGTCTACAATGAGCAGTTCTTC.

The rearrangement joins TRBV6-2 or TRBV6-3 to TRBJ1-2; a weak D match, TRBD1 (5 bases). CDR1 is MNHEY and CDR2 is SVGEGT in the germline V gene. The CDR3 loop spans 15 amino acids. The ends were cut back, 2 bases at V and 2 bases at J, with 12 bases in the middle. CDR3 in DNA: TGTGCCAGCAGTTACGTGACAGTGAAAAACTATGGCTACACCTTC. Amino acid sequence: CASSYVTVKNYGYTF.

The rearrangement links TRBV5-1 to TRBJ2-2, with 8 nucleotides matching TRBD2. Germline V lookup: CDR1 SGHRS, CDR2 YFSETQ. This CDR3 has 15 residues. With 4 bases clipped from V and 8 bases from J, the junction kept 10 bases outside the gene matches. DNA for the CDR3: TGCGCCAGCAGCGGTACGACTAGCGCCGCGGGGGAGCTGTTTTTT. This sequence encodes CASSGTTSAAGELFF.

This chain connects TRBV6-5 to TRBJ1-5; D perhaps matches TRBD1 (5 bases). The CDR3 is made up of 16 amino acids. Germline V gene data show CDR1 as MNHEY and CDR2 as SVGAGI. Trimming pared 4 bases from V and 0 bases from J, leaving 13 bases between. CDR3 in amino acids: CASSSEQVYSNQPQHF. CDR3 sequence (DNA): TGTGCCAGCAGTTCCGAACAGGTGTATAGCAATCAGCCCCAGCATTTT.

This clone was counted only a few times. The chain links TRBV10-3 to TRBJ2-7; 12 bases are shared with TRBD2. Germline assignment: CDR1 ENHRY and CDR2 SYGVKD. The CDR3 loop spans 16 amino acids. After removal of 6 bases from V and 0 bases from J, the junction contained 6 bases not matched to a gene. The CDR3 sequence is CAIREGTSGSSYEQYF. The CDR3 DNA is TGTGCCATCAGAGAAGGGACTAGCGGGTCCTCCTACGAGCAGTACTTC.

The DNA for the CDR3 is TGCAGCGTAAGAAAGTCAGGTCCAATGAACACTGAAGCTTTCTTT. Protein sequence: CSVRKSGPMNTEAFF. The chain employs TRBV29-1 and TRBJ1-1; D gene ambiguous. Germline V gene lookup returns CDR1 SQVTM and CDR2 ANQGSEA. V was trimmed by 6 bases and J by 0 bases, leaving 17 bases between them. The CDR3 spans 15 residues.

This sequence joins TRBV12-3 or TRBV12-4 and TRBJ1-5; D is uncertain. CDR3 length: 13 amino acids. Deletions cut 5 bases from V and 5 bases from J, with 10 bases between. CDR3 residues: CASSLPPDQPQHF. CDR3 nucleotide sequence: TGTGCCAGCAGTCTCCCCCCCGATCAGCCCCAGCATTTT.

The V gene is TRBV28, the J gene TRBJ2-7; 11 nucleotides match TRBD1. J gave up 3 bases and V 3 bases, and 25 bases lay outside the gene matches. The V gene's germline CDR1 is MDHEN and CDR2 SYDVKM. This CDR3 has 22 amino acids. The CDR3, as DNA: TGTGCCAGCAGTTTCTTACCTACGGTACCGGGACAGGGGGGATTTTTATTCTACGAGCAGTACTTC. Its protein is CASSFLPTVPGQGGFLFYEQYF.

This sequence joins TRBV5-1 and TRBJ1-1, with D possibly being TRBD1 (5 bases). The CDR3 length is 15 residues. Trimming took 1 base from V and 1 from J, leaving 11 bases between them. CDR1 is SGHRS and CDR2 is YFSETQ in the germline V gene. CDR3 in amino acids: CASSLWQGGNTEAFF. The CDR3 nucleotides read TGCGCCAGCAGCTTGTGGCAGGGAGGGAACACTGAAGCTTTCTTT.

This chain links TRBV28 with TRBJ1-2; perhaps TRBD1 as D (6 bases). The ends were cut back, 9 bases at V and 4 bases at J, with 12 bases in the middle. This CDR3 has 12 amino acids. The germline V gene has CDR1 MDHEN and CDR2 SYDVKM. The CDR3, as DNA: TGTGCCAGTGGACAGCGACTCTATGGCTACACCTTC. The encoded protein is CASGQRLYGYTF.

The J gene is TRBJ2-5, the V gene TRBV9, with a possible D match to TRBD2 (5 bases). Germline CDR1 reads SGDLS; CDR2 reads YYNGEE. Trimming took off 4 bases at V and 6 bases at J, with 13 bases between the two ends. The CDR3 covers 13 residues. CDR3: CASSIPGLQTQYF. CDR3 nucleotides: TGTGCCAGCAGCATCCCCGGACTGCAGACCCAGTACTTC.

This chain uses TRBV28 with TRBJ1-4, with 10 nucleotides matching TRBD1. The V and J ends lost 8 bases and 6 bases, in that order; junction bases with no gene match: 9. CDR1 and CDR2 (germline): MDHEN, SYDVKM. The CDR3 spans 15 residues. The CDR3 spells CASRTPGQGYEKLFF. In DNA, the CDR3 is TGTGCCAGCCGGACACCGGGACAGGGGTATGAAAAACTGTTTTTT.

This clone was seen just once. The rearrangement joins TRBV6-5 to TRBJ2-7; 8 positions match TRBD1. The ends lost 0 bases at V and 2 bases at J; junction bases unmatched: 3. Germline CDR1 and CDR2: MNHEY and SVGAGI. This CDR3 is built from 15 residues. This CDR3 reads CASSYSGDRPYEQYF. DNA for the CDR3: TGTGCCAGCAGTTACTCGGGGGACAGGCCCTACGAGCAGTACTTC.

CDR3 in amino acids: CASSQEAYYRNEQFF. As DNA, the CDR3 is TGTGCCAGCAGCCAAGAAGCTTACTACCGCAATGAGCAGTTCTTC. This rearrangement joins TRBV4-2 to TRBJ2-1; unclear D gene. This CDR3 spans 15 amino acids. The V and J ends lost 0 bases and 6 bases respectively, with 12 bases between them. CDR1 and CDR2 (germline): LGHNA, YNFKEQ.

V usage is TRBV29-1 and J usage is TRBJ2-3; 12 positions agree with TRBD2. CDR1 is SQVTM and CDR2 is ANQGSEA in the germline V gene. V shed 4 bases and J 3 bases; nucleotides not matched to a gene: 8. This CDR3 comprises 16 residues. The CDR3: CSVGTSTSGSTDTQYF. The DNA of the CDR3 is TGCAGCGTTGGCACCTCGACTAGCGGGAGTACAGATACGCAGTATTTT.

The rearrangement joins TRBV6-1 to TRBJ1-2; no definite D call. The CDR3 is 13 residues long. Looked up from germline, CDR1 is MNHNS and CDR2 is SASEGT. With 3 bases removed from V and 0 bases from J, the gap between germline ends came to 5 bases. In nucleotides, the CDR3 is TGTGCCAGCAGTGAGGCAACTAACTATGGCTACACCTTC. Amino acids: CASSEATNYGYTF.

The J gene is TRBJ2-1, the V gene TRBV4-3; 9 bases fit TRBD2. CDR1 and CDR2 from the germline V gene are LGHNA and YSLEER. The CDR3 runs to 14 residues. V lost 3 bases to trimming and J lost 12 bases; unmatched junction nucleotides: 9. The CDR3 spells CASSQDPGTSPQFF. The CDR3 nucleotides are TGCGCCAGCAGCCAGGACCCTGGGACTAGCCCGCAGTTCTTC.

The chain uses TRBV18 and TRBJ2-3; D is undetermined. Trimming stripped 5 bases from V and 10 bases from J, with 22 bases between. Germline-derived CDR1 and CDR2 are KGHSH and LQKENI. The CDR3 sequence is 15 residues long. The CDR3 region has the DNA TGTGCCAGCTCATCCTCTTCTCTGGTGGGCATCGCGCAGTATTTT. This translates into CASSSSSLVGIAQYF. Together with reference TRBV18 and TRBJ2-3, the CDR3 gives the full variable domain: NAGVMQNPRHLVRRRGQEARLRCSPMKGHSHVYWYRQLPEEGLKFMVYLQKENIIDESGMPKERFSAEFPKEGPSILRIQQVVRGDSAAYFCASSSSSLVGIAQYFGPGTRLTVL.

The chain combines TRBV3-1 (or the pseudogene TRBV3-2) with TRBJ1-5, with 7 bases fitting TRBD1. CDR3 size: 13 residues. Per the germline V gene, CDR1 is LGHDT and CDR2 is YNNKEL (reference sequence). With V trimmed by 5 bases and J by 2 bases, 0 bases remained unmatched. CDR3 sequence: CASSGTGNQPQHF. The CDR3 DNA is TGTGCCAGCAGCGGGACAGGCAATCAGCCCCAGCATTTT.

V and J are TRBV10-3 and TRBJ1-1; possibly TRBD1 for D (6 bases). The V end lost 0 bases, the J end lost 4 bases, and 15 bases lay between the germline ends. CDR1 and CDR2 from the germline V gene are ENHRY and SYGVKD. The length of the CDR3 is 16 residues. The DNA for the CDR3 is TGTGCCATCAGTGAGTCGGCTCTCGGGGGGCCCACTGAAGCTTTCTTT. Translating gives CAISESALGGPTEAFF.

V and J are TRBV5-4 and TRBJ1-1; TRBD1 matches at 7 bases. The CDR3 runs 15 residues. After removal of 4 bases from V and 6 bases from J, the junction contained 12 bases not matched to a gene. Germline CDR1 is SGHNT and CDR2 is YYREEE (reference sequence). CDR3 loop: CASSLTNRGIAEAFF. CDR3 nucleotide sequence: TGTGCCAGCAGCCTTACCAACAGGGGTATCGCTGAAGCTTTCTTT.

The chain joins TRBV9 to TRBJ1-3; maybe TRBD1 (5 bases). Trimming removed 1 base from V and 4 bases from J, with 6 bases in between. CDR1 and CDR2 (germline): SGDLS, YYNGEE. The CDR3 is 13 residues long. The CDR3 coding sequence is TGTGCCAGCAGCGTACAGGGAGGAAACACCATATATTTT. This translates into CASSVQGGNTIYF.

The chain combines TRBV7-2 with TRBJ1-2; tentatively, D is TRBD1 (6 bases). This CDR3 is 14 amino acids long. In germline, CDR1 is SGHTA, CDR2 FQGNSA. The V end was cut by 1 base, the J end by 3 bases, with 9 bases between. DNA for the CDR3: TGTGCCAGCAGCTTAGTTGAGGGGGACTATGGCTACACCTTC. Translating it yields CASSLVEGDYGYTF. The full variable domain, with the rest looked up from reference TRBV7-2 and TRBJ1-2, is GAGVSQSPSNKVTEKGKDVELRCDPISGHTALYWYRQSLGQGLEFLIYFQGNSAPDKSGLPSDRFSAERTGGSVSTLTIQRTQQEDSAVYLCASSLVEGDYGYTFGSGTRLTVV.